The 32 T cell receptor beta chains below were found in one sample sequenced in a study of T-cell reconstitution after alpha-beta-depleted transplantation in children. Unique molecular identifiers were used to barcode this TCRbeta library. A single record per CDR3 protein comes from TCRdb applying MiXCR to the PCR reads. Here the sample spans under 450,000 distinct CDR3 sequences, roughly 16% being singletons. The material sequenced was PBMCs, mostly from graft donor cells, taken 360 days after TCRalphabeta/CD19-depleted stem cell transplant. These receptors all come from a boy in the first two years of life who had a stem cell transplant for Wiskott-Aldrich syndrome, so the T cells may come from the graft donor.

This clonotype has more than one count but fewer than ten. The rearrangement joins TRBV29-1 to TRBJ2-1, with a tentative D call TRBD1 (6 bases). The CDR3 runs 16 residues. Germline-derived CDR1 and CDR2 are SQVTM and ANQGSEA. Trimming removed 0 bases from V and 7 bases from J, with 19 bases in between. In nucleotides, the CDR3 is TGCAGCGTTGAAGACTGGACAGCCGACACGTATAATGAGCAGTTCTTC. It yields the protein CSVEDWTADTYNEQFF.

The chain recombines TRBV10-2 with TRBJ2-2; possibly TRBD2 for D (6 bases). Looked up from germline, CDR1 is WSHSY and CDR2 is SAAADI. The ends were cut back, 10 bases at V and 0 bases at J, with 18 bases in the middle. CDR3 size: 16 residues. In nucleotides, the CDR3 is TGCGCCACTATCCGGCGGGATTTCGCGAACACCGGGGAGCTGTTTTTT. Residues: CATIRRDFANTGELFF.

This chain connects TRBV6-5 to TRBJ2-5, with TRBD2 matching 9 bases. Trimming took 2 bases from V and 5 from J; bases not matched to a gene: 9. CDR1 is MNHEY, CDR2 SVGAGI, per germline. This CDR3 spans 16 amino acids. The CDR3 loop reads CASSYQSGRLRETQYF. The CDR3 DNA follows: TGTGCCAGCAGTTACCAGAGCGGGAGGCTCCGGGAGACCCAGTACTTC.

The rearrangement uses TRBV7-9 and TRBJ2-1; weak D call: TRBD2 (6 bases). V dropped 1 base and J dropped 15 bases, with 16 bases sitting between them. The germline gives CDR1 SEHNR, CDR2 FQNEAQ (reference sequence). There are 13 residues in the CDR3. This chain's CDR3 is CASSLETSSKGFF. The CDR3 DNA is TGTGCCAGCAGCTTAGAGACTAGTAGTAAAGGGTTCTTC.

This sequence joins TRBV12-3 or TRBV12-4 and TRBJ2-1; perhaps TRBD1 as D (5 bases). This CDR3 has 15 amino acids. V dropped 10 bases and J dropped 4 bases, with 20 bases sitting between them. The CDR3 DNA follows: TGTGCCACCAACAGGTTCCGAAGCCCTTACAATGAGCAGTTCTTC. Its protein is CATNRFRSPYNEQFF.

The chain couples TRBV3-1 to TRBJ2-7; weak D call: TRBD1 (5 bases). Per germline, CDR1 LGHDT and CDR2 YNNKEL (reference sequence). V shed 1 base and J shed 4 bases, with 11 bases lying between them. The CDR3 length is 14 residues. The CDR3 reads CASSQVQGWYEQYF. As DNA, the CDR3 is TGTGCCAGCAGCCAAGTTCAGGGCTGGTACGAGCAGTACTTC.

The chain recombines TRBV10-2 with TRBJ2-6; no firm D call. The ends were cut back, 10 bases at V and 3 bases at J, with 7 bases in the middle. This CDR3 contains 12 residues. Germline CDR1 is WSHSY and CDR2 is SAAADI. The CDR3 region is CATSVGANVLTF. The CDR3, as DNA: TGCGCCACTTCAGTTGGGGCCAACGTCCTGACTTTC.

The rearrangement links TRBV5-4 to TRBJ2-7, with 9 bases aligning to TRBD2. CDR3 length equals 15 residues. CDR1 is SGHNT and CDR2 is YYREEE in the germline V gene (reference sequence). V was pared by 3 bases and J by 4 bases, with 8 bases of the junction left unmatched. The CDR3 region is CASSSGASGDYEQYF. The DNA for the CDR3 is TGTGCCAGCAGCTCCGGGGCTAGCGGGGATTACGAGCAGTACTTC.

This rearrangement joins TRBV14 to TRBJ2-1; 14 positions agree with TRBD2. Trimming took 4 bases from V and 4 from J; bases not matched to a gene: 12. CDR1 and CDR2 (germline): SGHDN, FVKESK. The CDR3 is made up of 19 amino acids. The CDR3 here is CASSLSLGLAGGRYNEQFF. Here the CDR3 DNA reads TGTGCCAGCAGCCTTTCCCTCGGACTAGCGGGAGGAAGGTACAATGAGCAGTTCTTC.

The table lists this clonotype with a few counts. The chain carries TRBV7-8 and TRBJ2-5, with TRBD1 identical over 9 bases. Germline values: CDR1 SGHVS, CDR2 FQNEAQ. CDR3 size: 14 residues. J was trimmed by 4 bases and V by 3 bases; bases with no gene match: 3. Here the CDR3 reads CASSFNRGPETQYF. CDR3 DNA sequence: TGTGCCAGCAGCTTTAACAGGGGGCCAGAGACCCAGTACTTC.

This clonotype appeared a few times. The genes are TRBV6-6 and TRBJ2-1; no reliable D call. Germline V gives CDR1 MNHNY, CDR2 SVGAGI (reference sequence). Trimming cost V 2 bases and J 4 bases, with 6 bases left between them. The CDR3 contains 13 residues. CDR3 nucleotide sequence: TGTGCCAGCAGTTACAATGGGTACAATGAGCAGTTCTTC. The encoded protein is CASSYNGYNEQFF.

The V and J genes are TRBV5-1 and TRBJ1-1; D is undetermined. The ends were cut back, 9 bases at V and 2 bases at J, with 14 bases in the middle. CDR1 and CDR2 from the germline V gene are SGHRS and YFSETQ. CDR3 length: 13 amino acids. CDR3 nucleotides: TGCGCCACCAAACGGGGAGAAAACACTGAAGCTTTCTTT. Translating gives CATKRGENTEAFF.

This chain connects TRBV7-2 to TRBJ2-5, with D possibly TRBD1 on 6 matching bases. There are 13 residues in the CDR3. Trimming took off 3 bases at V and 5 bases at J, with 10 bases between the two ends. CDR1 and CDR2 (germline): SGHTA, FQGNSA. CDR3 loop: CASSFHRDETQYF. The CDR3 bases are TGTGCCAGCAGCTTTCACAGGGATGAGACCCAGTACTTC.

This clonotype was counted a few times. DNA for the CDR3: TGTGCCAGCAGCTTCGGGACAGGGCTTAATGTCTACAATGAGCAGTTCTTC. Translating gives CASSFGTGLNVYNEQFF. The V call is TRBV7-9, the J call TRBJ2-1; 9 bases align to TRBD1. The CDR3 sequence is 17 residues long. Trimming at V came to 3 bases and at J to 3 bases, leaving 9 bases not matched to a gene. Germline CDR1 and CDR2: SEHNR and FQNEAQ (reference sequence).

The rearrangement uses TRBV20-1 and TRBJ1-2, with TRBD1 identical over 7 bases. Germline-derived CDR1 and CDR2 are DFQATT and SNEGSKA (reference sequence). Trimming removed 0 bases from V and 5 bases from J; junction bases left unmatched: 12. The CDR3 loop spans 16 amino acids. The CDR3 reads CSARDSFRGRRYGYTF. DNA of the CDR3: TGCAGTGCTAGAGATTCTTTTAGGGGGCGTAGGTATGGCTACACCTTC.

Only one count was recorded for this clonotype. The V call is TRBV20-1, the J call TRBJ1-5; TRBD1 matches at 8 bases. This CDR3 is built from 16 residues. Per germline, CDR1 DFQATT and CDR2 SNEGSKA (reference sequence). V shed 5 bases, J shed 5 bases, and the junction held 14 bases outside the gene matches. CDR3 nucleotide sequence: TGCAGTGCTTCAATCGTTGTCGGGACAGGTGATCAGCCCCAGCATTTT. The encoded protein is CSASIVVGTGDQPQHF.

V usage is TRBV12-3 or TRBV12-4 and J usage is TRBJ2-1; D is possibly TRBD1 or TRBD2 (5 bases each). CDR3 length: 15 amino acids. Trimming shortened V by 5 bases and J by 11 bases, and 22 bases separated the two germline ends. In DNA, the CDR3 is TGTGCCAGCAGTACCCGGGGACGCGAGCAGACCAAGCAGTTCTTC. This sequence encodes CASSTRGREQTKQFF.

This clonotype was counted a few times. The V call is TRBV11-1, the J call TRBJ2-2; 11 bases are a match to TRBD2. The CDR3 sequence is 19 residues long. The germline CDR1 and CDR2 sequences are SGHAT and FQDESV (reference sequence). J was trimmed by 1 base and V by 4 bases; bases with no gene match: 11. The CDR3 DNA is TGTGCCAGCAGCTCCCCACCCCTCACTAGCGGGAGGAACACCGGGGAGCTGTTTTTT. Its translation: CASSSPPLTSGRNTGELFF.

The chain uses TRBV11-1 and TRBJ2-1, with TRBD2 matching 13 bases. With V trimmed by 6 bases and J by 8 bases, 19 bases remained unmatched. Looked up from germline, CDR1 is SGHAT and CDR2 is FQDESV (reference sequence). The CDR3 loop spans 19 amino acids. CDR3 amino acids: CASRFPLRLAGGLKDEQFF. The CDR3 DNA reads TGTGCCAGCAGGTTCCCCCTACGACTAGCGGGGGGCTTGAAAGATGAGCAGTTCTTC.

The chain combines TRBV20-1 with TRBJ2-1, with D tentatively TRBD2 (6 bases). Trimming left V 5 bases short and J 3 bases short, with 20 bases between. Germline CDR1 is DFQATT and CDR2 is SNEGSKA (reference sequence). This CDR3 is 16 amino acids long. This chain's CDR3 is CSAGRLERGDYNEQFF. The CDR3 DNA reads TGCAGTGCTGGACGACTAGAGAGAGGTGACTACAATGAGCAGTTCTTC.

The rearrangement joins TRBV7-9 to TRBJ2-3; 9 nucleotides line up with TRBD1. After removal of 5 bases from V and 5 bases from J, the junction contained 8 bases not matched to a gene. From germline, CDR1 is SEHNR and CDR2 FQNEAQ (reference sequence). The CDR3 covers 15 residues. The CDR3 sequence is CASSLTGGAGDTQYF. The DNA for the CDR3 is TGTGCCAGCAGCCTAACAGGGGGCGCGGGAGATACGCAGTATTTT.

The chain has TRBV5-1 and TRBJ2-1; 13 positions agree with TRBD2. CDR3 length equals 15 residues. In germline, CDR1 is SGHRS, CDR2 YFSETQ. J lost 7 bases, V lost 4 bases, and 5 bases had no gene match. The DNA of the CDR3 is TGCGCCAGCAGCGCCGGACTAGCGGGGGTTAATGAGCAGTTCTTC. Protein sequence: CASSAGLAGVNEQFF.

This clonotype showed up just a few times. The chain uses TRBV7-2 and TRBJ2-4; 8 bases match TRBD2. The ends lost 5 bases at V and 0 bases at J; junction bases unmatched: 12. This CDR3 contains 18 residues. CDR1 is SGHTA and CDR2 is FQGNSA in the germline V gene. The CDR3 coding sequence is TGTGCCAGCAGCGGAGCGGGGGACCGACGGTTAGCCAAAAACATTCAGTACTTC. It translates to CASSGAGDRRLAKNIQYF.

This clonotype has a handful of counts. This chain uses TRBV6-4 with TRBJ2-7; tentatively, D is TRBD2 (6 bases). This CDR3 contains 14 residues. The V end was cut by 2 bases, the J end by 4 bases, with 12 bases between. The germline CDR1 and CDR2 sequences are MRHNA and SNTAGT. The chain's CDR3 is CASSDRSGRYEQYF. CDR3 nucleotides: TGTGCCAGCAGTGACCGTTCCGGGAGATACGAGCAGTACTTC.

This chain joins TRBV4-3 and TRBJ2-1, with D uncertain. In germline, CDR1 is LGHNA, CDR2 YSLEER. The ends were cut back, 3 bases at V and 0 bases at J, with 9 bases in the middle. The CDR3 runs to 15 residues. The CDR3 sequence is CASSQSYRSYNEQFF. CDR3 sequence (DNA): TGCGCCAGCAGCCAGTCCTATCGCTCCTACAATGAGCAGTTCTTC.

Turning to this clonotype: The missing conserved phenylalanine or tryptophan at the end of this CDR3 makes a read error likely. The rearrangement joins TRBV2 to TRBJ1-2; 7 positions match TRBD1. The CDR3 spans 13 residues. CDR1 and CDR2 (germline): SNHLY, FYNNEI. V lost 8 bases and J lost 7; bases outside the gene matches: 10. The CDR3, as DNA: TGTGCCAGCTCCGCCGACAGGGAGGGTGGCTACACCTCC. It is translated as CASSADREGGYTS.

This clonotype was counted once. An end of the junction does not agree with germline; a read error may underlie this. The gene calls are TRBV25-1 and TRBJ2-6; weak D call: TRBD1 (6 bases). The germline CDR1 and CDR2 sequences are MGHDK and SYGVNS. This CDR3 has 15 amino acids. CDR3: CASRPQGNGANLLTF. CDR3 in DNA: TGTGCCAGCCGCCCACAGGGAAACGGGGCCAACCTCCTGACTTTC.

This sequence joins TRBV7-9 and TRBJ2-1; D uncertain. From germline, CDR1 is SEHNR and CDR2 FQNEAQ (reference sequence). Trimming pared 5 bases from V and 8 bases from J, leaving 16 bases between. The CDR3 totals 14 residues. The DNA for the CDR3 is TGTGCCAGCAGCCTCCGCGCCGGGCCCTATGAGCAGTTCTTC. Its protein product is CASSLRAGPYEQFF.

Comments on this clonotype: Since the CDR3 does not end with the conserved phenylalanine or tryptophan, this likely comes from a read error. V usage is TRBV12-3 or TRBV12-4 and J usage is TRBJ2-1, with TRBD2 matching over 10 bases. V dropped 7 bases and J dropped 4; count of bases not matched to a gene: 4. The CDR3 totals 14 residues. DNA for the CDR3: TGTGCCAGCACCGGGACTAGCGCATACAATGAGCAGTTCCTC. Protein product: CASTGTSAYNEQFL.

This clonotype was found a few times. The chain recombines TRBV11-2 with TRBJ2-4; 9 bases agree with TRBD2. The CDR3 loop spans 18 amino acids. Germline V CDR1 and CDR2: SGHAT, FQNNGV. With 3 bases clipped from V and 7 bases from J, the junction kept 16 bases outside the gene matches. CDR3 protein: CASSFDSRAGGVRNIQYF. The CDR3 DNA follows: TGTGCCAGCAGCTTTGATTCCCGGGCGGGGGGGGTACGGAACATTCAGTACTTC.

The V and J genes are TRBV20-1 and TRBJ2-7; unclear D gene. V lost 4 bases to trimming and J lost 0 bases, with 22 bases between them. CDR1 is DFQATT, CDR2 SNEGSKA, per germline (reference sequence). The CDR3 runs to 17 residues. CDR3 in amino acids: CSAKSASGGRSSYEQYF. DNA for the CDR3: TGCAGTGCTAAATCCGCGTCCGGCGGAAGGAGCTCCTACGAGCAGTACTTC.

This rearrangement joins TRBV10-3 to TRBJ2-5, with 9 bases that match TRBD2. This CDR3 has 14 residues. The germline V gene has CDR1 ENHRY and CDR2 SYGVKD. Trimming removed 9 bases from V and 2 bases from J; junction bases left unmatched: 7. CDR3 bases: TGTGCCATAAGAGGGACTAGCTCGCAAGAGACCCAGTACTTC. Translating gives CAIRGTSSQETQYF.